The clone carrying this TCR beta chain was counted many times. The antigen is not known. The length of the CDR3 is 14 residues. The V gene end was trimmed by 7 bases and the J gene end by 7 bases; junction bases not matched to a gene: 8. CDR1 and CDR2 (germline): LNHNV, YYDKDF (reference sequence). Every diagnosis used clinical symptoms, serum thyroxine and TRAb, thyroid ultrasound and orbital computed tomography. The authors obtained PBMCs from more than 8 ml of fresh peripheral blood. The source of the sample is a study of T cells in Graves' hyperthyroidism and ophthalmopathy. At the level of the study: Upon initial diagnosis and before any treatment, peripheral blood was collected.

Study-wide points: Blood samples included most of the expanded thyroid clonotypes exceeding 0.001.

Amplified TCR beta CDR3 regions derived from RNA transcripts. The TCR CDR3 was amplified in a first-round RT-PCR using the HTBI primer set. MiXCR was run by TCRdb on the multiplex PCR reads, yielding one entry per CDR3 protein. The sample has roughly 160,000 distinct CDR3 sequences; about 9.4% are singletons. The clonotype comes from a woman aged 18-29 years with Graves' hyperthyroidism that later progressed to Graves' ophthalmopathy. Material for sequencing was blood. The chain uses TRBV15 and TRBJ2-1; 9 bases line up with TRBD2. The CDR3 sequence is CATNGAGGVNEQFF. CDR3 DNA: TGTGCCACCAATGGGGCGGGAGGGGTGAATGAGCAGTTCTTC.